The sequence of this T cell receptor (beta chain) was determined in a study of OX40 agonist ivuxolimab in advanced cancers. Across the study: Patients received intravenous ivuxolimab every 2 weeks at 0.01 to 10 mg/kg. It was permissible to have had prior anti-PD-1, anti-PD-L1 or anti-CTLA-4 therapy, and under 45% had some. Findings and limits, study-wide: Average numbers of expanded clones were greater in CD8+ T cells than in CD4+. Clonal expansion from baseline to week 6 occurred in both CD4+ and CD8+ T cells.

Sequencing was performed with immunoSEQ multiplex PCR; in TCRdb, only in-frame clones are kept and a portion is missing. In the table there are about 53,000 clones, roughly 90% of which are singletons. V was pared by 5 bases and J by 6 bases, with 9 bases between. The CDR3 totals 12 residues. The germline V gene has CDR1 MNHEY and CDR2 SMNVEV (reference sequence). Remarks on this clone: The antigen remains unidentified.

The V gene is TRBV27, the J gene TRBJ2-3; weak D call: TRBD1 (5 bases). The source was CD4+ or CD8+ T cells sorted from blood, collected in a trial of the OX40 agonist ivuxolimab. The source of this sequence is an adult with an advanced solid tumor such as melanoma, head and neck, liver or kidney cancer. The CDR3, as DNA: TGTGCCAGCAGTCTTACAGGTGATACGCAGTATTTT. Amino acid sequence: CASSLTGDTQYF.